The subject of this entry is one T cell receptor beta chain. Antigen unknown. V lost 5 bases and J lost 6; bases outside the gene matches: 9. This CDR3 is 16 amino acids long. Germline loops: CDR1 PRHDT, CDR2 FYEKMQ (reference sequence). This sample is drawn from a study of shared clonotypes between healthy human individuals. On the study more broadly: The cohort comprised a couple of women and a few men. Their ages spanned 18 to 49 years. Each donor's CD8 memory used one plate, CD8 naive two, each CD4 subset three. Study conclusions and caveats: Among several donors, about 5% of naive CD4 clonotypes were found in common. Among the subsets, naive ones generally showed larger estimated richness than memory ones.

The assay was immunoSEQ multiplex PCR, and TCRdb's table has in-frame clones only and misses some. Of about 820,000 clones listed, around 92% are singletons. Naive CD8 cells were CD45RO-negative, positively selected for CCR7, excluding terminally differentiated effector memory CD45RA+ cells. The sequence came from a man between 25 and 39 years old in good health. Sequencing was performed on naive CD8+ T cells sorted from blood. The V and J genes are TRBV13 and TRBJ2-7; 14 nucleotides match TRBD2. The CDR3 sequence: CASSTRLAGGPSEQYF. The CDR3 DNA reads as TGTGCCAGCAGCACCCGACTAGCGGGAGGGCCCAGCGAGCAGTACTTC.